The 17 T cell receptor beta chains reported below all come from one sample, sequenced in a study of cytomegalovirus exposure and HLA in healthy donors. The assay was immunoSEQ multiplex PCR, and TCRdb's table has in-frame clones only and misses some. The sample has roughly 100,000 clones, 75% to 90% seen once; the top ten hold more than 20%. The sequenced material came from PBMCs. The receptor source for this set is a man between 18 and 35 years old in good health and CMV-seropositive.

CDR3 sequence: CASSRQGVSEQYF. The CDR3 DNA follows: TGTGCCAGCAGTAGACAGGGGGTGTCCGAGCAGTACTTC. The chain has TRBV6-5 and TRBJ2-7; 9 bases match TRBD1. Per germline, CDR1 MNHEY and CDR2 SVGAGI. J lost 6 bases, V lost 5 bases, and 5 bases had no gene match. This CDR3 is 13 amino acids long.

V gene TRBV5-1 combines with J gene TRBJ1-3; the D gene is possibly TRBD1 (5 bases). This CDR3 contains 16 residues. Trimming stripped 4 bases from V and 0 bases from J, with 14 bases between. Germline-derived CDR1 and CDR2 are SGHRS and YFSETQ. Here the CDR3 reads CASSLGAGYSGNTIYF. The CDR3 DNA is TGCGCCAGCAGCCTTGGGGCGGGATACTCTGGAAACACCATATATTTT.

The rearrangement uses TRBV6-5 and TRBJ2-2; TRBD2 matches at 8 bases. CDR3 length: 14 residues. Per the germline V gene, CDR1 is MNHEY and CDR2 is SVGAGI. This chain's CDR3 is CAAKRELYTGELFF. As DNA, the CDR3 is TGTGCGGCTAAGCGGGAGCTTTACACCGGGGAGCTGTTTTTT.

This clone appeared once. The gene calls are TRBV27 and TRBJ2-3; TRBD2 aligns across 11 bases. The J segment lost 4 bases and the V segment lost 4 bases, leaving 10 bases of the junction unmatched. This CDR3 contains 17 residues. The V gene's germline CDR1 is MNHEY and CDR2 SMNVEV (reference sequence). The CDR3 coding sequence is TGTGCCAGCAGTTACCTCATTACTAGCGGGAGTCCAGATACGCAGTATTTT. Translated: CASSYLITSGSPDTQYF.

The V gene is TRBV7-2, the J gene TRBJ2-1; 10 bases agree with TRBD2. This CDR3 spans 15 amino acids. Trimming cost V 7 bases and J 10 bases; bases outside gene matches: 13. Germline CDR1 and CDR2: SGHTA and FQGNSA. The CDR3 DNA reads as TGTGCCAGCACTCTGCACCTAGCGGGAGTTGAGGAGCAGTTCTTC. Translated, it gives CASTLHLAGVEEQFF.

This chain connects TRBV27 to TRBJ2-1; TRBD2 matches 11 bases. CDR1 and CDR2 (germline): MNHEY, SMNVEV (reference sequence). There are 16 residues in the CDR3. The V and J ends lost 4 bases and 6 bases, in that order; junction bases with no gene match: 8. The CDR3, as DNA: TGTGCCAGCAGTTCGCCGCGGCTAGCGGGGGGCAATGAGCAGTTCTTC. Translating it yields CASSSPRLAGGNEQFF.

This chain's CDR3 is CASSLLAGGSYQETQYF. CDR3 DNA: TGTGCCAGCAGTTTACTAGCGGGAGGGTCCTACCAAGAGACCCAGTACTTC. The chain carries TRBV27 and TRBJ2-5; 12 bases are a match to TRBD2. This CDR3 comprises 17 residues. Germline loops: CDR1 MNHEY, CDR2 SMNVEV (reference sequence). The ends lost 2 bases at V and 0 bases at J; junction bases unmatched: 4.

The gene calls are TRBV27 and TRBJ2-7; D gene unclear. Germline loops: CDR1 MNHEY, CDR2 SMNVEV (reference sequence). This CDR3 comprises 12 residues. Trimming cost V 2 bases and J 2 bases, with 4 bases left between them. For the CDR3, the DNA is TGTGCCAGCAGTTTACTTACCTACGAGCAGTACTTC. Protein sequence: CASSLLTYEQYF.

The chain joins TRBV30 to TRBJ2-3, with 10 bases identical to TRBD2. CDR3 length: 14 residues. The germline CDR1 and CDR2 sequences are GTSNPN and SVGIG (reference sequence). V lost 5 bases and J lost 3; bases outside the gene matches: 5. The CDR3 spells CAWSAGGPTDTQYF. The CDR3, as DNA: TGTGCCTGGTCAGCGGGAGGGCCTACAGATACGCAGTATTTT.

V gene TRBV5-1 combines with J gene TRBJ2-3; the match to TRBD1 covers 12 bases. The CDR3 loop spans 16 amino acids. Germline loops: CDR1 SGHRS, CDR2 YFSETQ. V was pared by 0 bases and J by 6 bases, with 5 bases of the junction left unmatched. The CDR3 DNA sequence: TGCGCCAGCAGCTTGGTGGGACAGGGGGCTGGTGATACGCAGTATTTT. Amino acids: CASSLVGQGAGDTQYF.

The CDR3 sequence is CASSPLAGGREQYF. The CDR3 nucleotides read TGTGCCAGCAGTCCACTAGCGGGAGGTCGCGAGCAGTACTTC. V and J are TRBV27 and TRBJ2-7, with 12 bases that match TRBD2. This CDR3 region has 14 residues. Germline CDR1 reads MNHEY; CDR2 reads SMNVEV (reference sequence). Trimming removed 5 bases from V and 6 bases from J; junction bases left unmatched: 5.

The V gene is TRBV29-1, the J gene TRBJ1-2; tentatively, D is TRBD1 (5 bases). The CDR3 has 12 residues. The germline V and J ends were trimmed by 3 bases and 8 bases, with 13 bases remaining between them. CDR1 and CDR2 (germline): SQVTM, ANQGSEA. CDR3 nucleotides: TGCAGCGTTGATACAGGTGCGGGGGGCTACACCTTC. This translates into CSVDTGAGGYTF. Variable domain in full (rest from reference TRBV29-1 and TRBJ1-2): SAVISQKPSRDICQRGTSLTIQCQVDSQVTMMFWYRQQPGQSLTLIATANQGSEATYESGFVIDKFPISRPNLTFSTLTVSNMSPEDSSIYLCSVDTGAGGYTFGSGTRLTVV.

This chain uses TRBV2 with TRBJ2-5, with D possibly being TRBD1 (5 bases). Germline V gives CDR1 SNHLY, CDR2 FYNNEI. V shed 7 bases and J shed 7 bases, with 16 bases lying between them. The CDR3 spans 13 residues. The CDR3 DNA reads as TGTGCCAGCAAAGTAGTAGGGGATGTGACCCAGTACTTC. Its protein is CASKVVGDVTQYF.

With regard to this clone: The junction does not match germline at one end; this may be a read error. This chain links TRBV27 with TRBJ2-2, with no clear D. The CDR3 extends over 11 amino acids. CDR1 is MNHEY, CDR2 SMNVEV, per germline (reference sequence). CDR3 region: CASSHTGELFF. The CDR3 DNA is TGTGCCAGCAGTCACACGGGGGAGCTGTTTTTT.

This clone was detected a few times. Other DNA sequences in this sample translate to the same CDR3. The V and J genes are TRBV11-3 and TRBJ2-1, with D possibly matching TRBD2 (5 bases). Germline V CDR1 and CDR2: SGHNT, YENEEA. The CDR3 sequence is 15 residues long. V was clipped by 5 bases and J by 5 bases, with 16 bases between them. CDR3 in amino acids: CASSLTSGTDNEQFF. The CDR3 DNA sequence: TGTGCCAGCAGCCTTACGTCGGGAACGGACAATGAGCAGTTCTTC.

By share, this clone ranks as medium-sized (0.01 to 0.1%). The V and J genes are TRBV7-9 and TRBJ1-1, with TRBD1 as a possible D gene (5 bases). Trimming cost V 2 bases and J 5 bases, with 12 bases left between them. This CDR3 has 14 residues. Germline values: CDR1 SEHNR, CDR2 FQNEAQ (reference sequence). The chain's CDR3 is CASSLPAGETEAFF. The CDR3 DNA reads as TGTGCCAGCAGCTTACCAGCGGGGGAAACTGAAGCTTTCTTT.

The chain combines TRBV6-1 with TRBJ2-5; 12 bases map to TRBD2. CDR3 length equals 18 residues. Per the germline V gene, CDR1 is MNHNS and CDR2 is SASEGT. Germline trimming cut 3 bases from V and 5 bases from J; bases unmatched to any gene: 13. CDR3 sequence reads: CASSDGGASGRAGETQYF. In nucleotides, the CDR3 is TGTGCCAGCAGTGATGGGGGGGCTAGCGGGAGGGCGGGGGAGACCCAGTACTTC.